Below, 4 T cell receptor beta chains from the same sample are listed, as sequenced in a study of control samples from healthy donors and cancer patients. The assay was immunoSEQ multiplex PCR, and TCRdb's table has in-frame clones only and misses some. The table shows more than 15,000 clones, with 82% occurring only once. Sequencing used PBMCs. These receptor sequences come from a man older than 75 with head and neck cancer.

The chain combines TRBV3-1 (or the pseudogene TRBV3-2) with TRBJ1-6; D ambiguous. The germline V and J ends were trimmed by 8 bases and 5 bases, with 10 bases remaining between them. This CDR3 comprises 13 residues. Germline CDR1 reads LGHDT; CDR2 reads YNNKEL (reference sequence). As DNA, the CDR3 is TGTGCCAGCCGGCGGGGTGATAATTCACCCCTCCACTTT. Protein: CASRRGDNSPLHF.

The CDR3 loop reads CASKDIDEQYF. The CDR3 DNA is TGCGCCAGCAAAGACATTGACGAGCAGTACTTC. The rearrangement links TRBV5-1 to TRBJ2-7, with D uncertain. Germline V lookup: CDR1 SGHRS, CDR2 YFSETQ. This CDR3 contains 11 residues. The V end was cut by 6 bases, the J end by 5 bases, with 9 bases between.

The chain uses TRBV3-1 (or the pseudogene TRBV3-2) and TRBJ1-2; 7 nucleotides agree with TRBD1. The germline CDR1 and CDR2 sequences are LGHDT and YNNKEL (reference sequence). V gave up 0 bases and J gave up 9 bases; unmatched junction bases: 4. The CDR3 extends over 13 amino acids. The CDR3 is CASSQDQGVRYTF. The CDR3 DNA reads as TGTGCCAGCAGCCAAGATCAGGGGGTTCGCTACACCTTC.

The chain recombines TRBV6-5 with TRBJ2-1; 9 positions agree with TRBD2. The V gene end was trimmed by 7 bases and the J gene end by 4 bases; junction bases not matched to a gene: 8. Per germline, CDR1 MNHEY and CDR2 SVGAGI. The CDR3 has 15 residues. The CDR3 loop reads CASTAGGRSYNEQFF. The DNA for the CDR3 is TGTGCCAGCACCGCGGGGGGGAGGAGTTACAATGAGCAGTTCTTC.